The rows below give T cell receptor beta chains drawn from one sample of a study of shared clonotypes between healthy human individuals. Repertoires were generated with immunoSEQ multiplex PCR, while TCRdb's copy carries only in-frame clones and drops some. This sample carries around 1.9 million clones, 85% to 95% of them seen once, and the ten largest clones take around 1.7%. Specimen: naive CD8+ T cells from PBMCs. The receptors derive from a man aged 18 to 30 in good health. Some clones in this sample may be carry-over from other donors' samples. Both conserved end residues are part of each CDR3. Each record gives: clone size, V gene, D gene, J gene, CDR3 DNA, CDR3 protein. D genes are given only for firm matches. Part of the rows lack a size; the others show once, few, many or a class for expanded clones.

clone size: NA
V gene: TRBV7-3
D gene: TRBD2
J gene: TRBJ2-1
CDR3 DNA: TGTGCCAGCAGCCCCTACCCGACGGGAGGGGTGAATGAGCAGTTCTTC
CDR3 protein: CASSPYPTGGVNEQFF

clone size: NA
V gene: TRBV2
D gene: NA
J gene: TRBJ2-7
CDR3 DNA: TGTGCCAGCAGTGTAGGCAGGGGCCTTTCCTACGAGCAGTACTTC
CDR3 protein: CASSVGRGLSYEQYF

clone size: NA
V gene: TRBV27
D gene: TRBD2
J gene: TRBJ2-4
CDR3 DNA: TGTGCCAGCAGTACCGGGGGGGCCAAAAACATTCAGTACTTC
CDR3 protein: CASSTGGAKNIQYF

clone size: NA
V gene: TRBV10-1
D gene: TRBD2
J gene: TRBJ2-5
CDR3 DNA: TGCGCCAGCAGTGACCTAGCGGGTCGACCCGAGACCCAGTACTTC
CDR3 protein: CASSDLAGRPETQYF

clone size: NA
V gene: TRBV10-3
D gene: NA
J gene: TRBJ2-3
CDR3 DNA: TGTGCCATCAGGGTCCGTGTGGAGAAGACAGATACGCAGTATTTT
CDR3 protein: CAIRVRVEKTDTQYF

clone size: NA
V gene: TRBV5-5
D gene: NA
J gene: TRBJ1-1
CDR3 DNA: TGTGCCAGCAGCTTGTATGGCAGGGGGAACACTGAAGCTTTCTTT
CDR3 protein: CASSLYGRGNTEAFF

clone size: NA
V gene: TRBV19
D gene: TRBD1
J gene: TRBJ2-7
CDR3 DNA: TGTGCCAGTAGTAACGAGGGGGGACAGGGGAGATACGAGCAGTACTTC
CDR3 protein: CASSNEGGQGRYEQYF

clone size: NA
V gene: TRBV9
D gene: TRBD2
J gene: TRBJ2-1
CDR3 DNA: TGTGCCAGCAGCGTCACTAGCGGGGAAAATGAGCAGTTCTTC
CDR3 protein: CASSVTSGENEQFF

clone size: few
V gene: TRBV27
D gene: TRBD1
J gene: TRBJ1-1
CDR3 DNA: TGTGCCAGCAGTTTACAGACAGGGGGTCTTTCTTTCTTT
CDR3 protein: CASSLQTGGLSFF

clone size: NA
V gene: TRBV5-1
D gene: NA
J gene: TRBJ1-5
CDR3 DNA: TGCGCCAGCAGCTTGGAAGTGACACCGAGCAATCAGCCCCAGCATTTT
CDR3 protein: CASSLEVTPSNQPQHF

clone size: few
V gene: TRBV27
D gene: TRBD1
J gene: TRBJ1-2
CDR3 DNA: TGTGCCAGCAGTGGGACGGGACAGTACGGCTACACCTTC
CDR3 protein: CASSGTGQYGYTF

clone size: NA
V gene: TRBV27
D gene: TRBD1
J gene: TRBJ1-2
CDR3 DNA: TGTGCCAGCAGTTTAGCAGGGGGATGGGGCTACACCTTC
CDR3 protein: CASSLAGGWGYTF

clone size: NA
V gene: TRBV11-2
D gene: TRBD1
J gene: TRBJ1-3
CDR3 DNA: TGTGCCAGCAGCCAAGACAGGGACTCTGGAAACACCATATATTTT
CDR3 protein: CASSQDRDSGNTIYF

clone size: NA
V gene: TRBV7-2
D gene: TRBD1
J gene: TRBJ1-1
CDR3 DNA: TGTGCCAGCAGCTCACTGGGACAGGCCCCTCCTGAAGCTTTCTTT
CDR3 protein: CASSSLGQAPPEAFF

clone size: NA
V gene: TRBV9
D gene: NA
J gene: TRBJ2-3
CDR3 DNA: TGTGCCAGCAGCGTAGCAGACAGGCCCTGGACAGATACGCAGTATTTT
CDR3 protein: CASSVADRPWTDTQYF

clone size: NA
V gene: TRBV13
D gene: TRBD2
J gene: TRBJ2-1
CDR3 DNA: TGTGCCAGCACGCCACTGGGGGGGTTGATCGGCAATGAGCAGTTCTTC
CDR3 protein: CASTPLGGLIGNEQFF

clone size: NA
V gene: TRBV10-3
D gene: TRBD2
J gene: TRBJ2-7
CDR3 DNA: TGTGCCACGAGCCTAGCGGGAGGGAGCTCCTACGAGCAGTACTTC
CDR3 protein: CATSLAGGSSYEQYF

clone size: NA
V gene: TRBV10-3
D gene: TRBD1
J gene: TRBJ2-7
CDR3 DNA: TGTGCCATCAGTGAACTCCGGGACAGGTCATCCTACGAGCAGTACTTC
CDR3 protein: CAISELRDRSSYEQYF

clone size: NA
V gene: TRBV19
D gene: NA
J gene: TRBJ1-2
CDR3 DNA: TGTGCCAGTAGTATAGCAGGGCGCCATGGCTACACCTTC
CDR3 protein: CASSIAGRHGYTF

clone size: NA
V gene: TRBV6-5
D gene: TRBD1
J gene: TRBJ1-1
CDR3 DNA: TGTGCCAGCAGCGAGACAGGGCTGAACACTGAAGCTTTCTTT
CDR3 protein: CASSETGLNTEAFF

clone size: NA
V gene: TRBV4-1
D gene: NA
J gene: TRBJ2-1
CDR3 DNA: TGCGCCAGCAGCCAAGTGTTCAAGCTAAGCTCCTACAATGAGCAGTTCTTC
CDR3 protein: CASSQVFKLSSYNEQFF

clone size: once
V gene: TRBV19
D gene: TRBD2
J gene: TRBJ2-1
CDR3 DNA: TGTGCCAGTACGAAGCGGGAGGGCCGGAATGAGCAGTTCTTC
CDR3 protein: CASTKREGRNEQFF

clone size: once
V gene: TRBV18
D gene: TRBD2
J gene: TRBJ2-7
CDR3 DNA: TGTGCCAGCTCAGAATCGGGACTAGCGGGAGTGGAGCAGTACTTC
CDR3 protein: CASSESGLAGVEQYF

clone size: NA
V gene: TRBV27
D gene: TRBD2
J gene: TRBJ2-1
CDR3 DNA: TGTGCCAGCAGTTTATTCGGGACTAGCGGGACCCCCGTAGAGCAGTTCTTC
CDR3 protein: CASSLFGTSGTPVEQFF

clone size: NA
V gene: TRBV28
D gene: NA
J gene: TRBJ1-1
CDR3 DNA: TGTGCCAGCAGTTTTAAGAGCTTGAACACTGAAGCTTTCTTT
CDR3 protein: CASSFKSLNTEAFF

clone size: once
V gene: TRBV5-1
D gene: NA
J gene: TRBJ1-4
CDR3 DNA: TGCGCCAGCAGCTTGGGGCCCGCTAAAACTAATGAAAAACTGTTTTTT
CDR3 protein: CASSLGPAKTNEKLFF

clone size: NA
V gene: TRBV11-1
D gene: TRBD2
J gene: TRBJ2-1
CDR3 DNA: TGTGCCAGCAGTCCAGGAGCGGGAGGCTACAATGAGCAGTTCTTC
CDR3 protein: CASSPGAGGYNEQFF

clone size: once
V gene: TRBV27
D gene: TRBD2
J gene: TRBJ2-7
CDR3 DNA: TGTGCCAGCAGTTTAGCGGGAGGGGTAATGAACGAGCAGTACTTC
CDR3 protein: CASSLAGGVMNEQYF

clone size: NA
V gene: TRBV27
D gene: NA
J gene: TRBJ2-5
CDR3 DNA: TGTGCCAGCAGTCGGGAAGATGGCTACTCAGAGACCCAGTACTTC
CDR3 protein: CASSREDGYSETQYF

clone size: NA
V gene: TRBV9
D gene: TRBD2
J gene: TRBJ2-7
CDR3 DNA: TGTGCCAGCAGCCCGCGCGGCGGGAGGGGCGGCTGGTACGAGCAGTACTTC
CDR3 protein: CASSPRGGRGGWYEQYF

clone size: NA
V gene: TRBV13
D gene: TRBD1
J gene: TRBJ2-7
CDR3 DNA: TGTGCCAGCAGCTTTCGACAGGGCGCCTACGAGCAGTACTTC
CDR3 protein: CASSFRQGAYEQYF

clone size: NA
V gene: TRBV7-8
D gene: TRBD2
J gene: TRBJ2-7
CDR3 DNA: TGTGCCAGCAGCTTCGTACTAGCGGGAGGGCCGTCTGGTGAGCAGTACTTC
CDR3 protein: CASSFVLAGGPSGEQYF

clone size: NA
V gene: TRBV19
D gene: TRBD1
J gene: TRBJ2-7
CDR3 DNA: TGTGCCAGTAGAGCCGGGACAGGATGGAACGAGCAGTACTTC
CDR3 protein: CASRAGTGWNEQYF

clone size: NA
V gene: TRBV7-2
D gene: NA
J gene: TRBJ2-5
CDR3 DNA: TGTGCCAGCAGCTTAGGTACGGGACCCAAAGGCCAGTGGGAGACCCAGTACTTC
CDR3 protein: CASSLGTGPKGQWETQYF

clone size: few
V gene: TRBV27
D gene: TRBD1
J gene: TRBJ1-1
CDR3 DNA: TGTGCCAGCAGTTTATCCCCCGGGACAGCGAACACTGAAGCTTTCTTT
CDR3 protein: CASSLSPGTANTEAFF

clone size: NA
V gene: TRBV27
D gene: TRBD2
J gene: TRBJ2-1
CDR3 DNA: TGTGCCAGCAGTAGAAACCTAGCGGGAGCGCTCTACAATGAGCAGTTCTTC
CDR3 protein: CASSRNLAGALYNEQFF

clone size: NA
V gene: TRBV27
D gene: NA
J gene: TRBJ2-6
CDR3 DNA: TGTGCCAGCAGTTTGCGCCTCGTGGGCAGCTCTGGGGCCAACGTCCTGACTTTC
CDR3 protein: CASSLRLVGSSGANVLTF

clone size: few
V gene: TRBV28
D gene: NA
J gene: TRBJ1-1
CDR3 DNA: TGTGCCAGCAGTTCCCGGCCAGAGGTGAGGGAAAATGAAGCTTTCTTT
CDR3 protein: CASSSRPEVRENEAFF

clone size: once
V gene: TRBV14
D gene: NA
J gene: TRBJ1-2
CDR3 DNA: TGTGCCAGCAGCCCCGGTGAAGCCAACTATGGCTACACCTTC
CDR3 protein: CASSPGEANYGYTF

clone size: NA
V gene: TRBV30
D gene: TRBD1
J gene: TRBJ2-7
CDR3 DNA: TGTGACTTGGACAGGGTGGGGTACGAGCAGTACTTC
CDR3 protein: CDLDRVGYEQYF

clone size: NA
V gene: TRBV9
D gene: TRBD2
J gene: TRBJ2-2
CDR3 DNA: TGTGCCAGCAGCGTTGACCTGACTAGCGGAAGCACCGGGGAGCTGTTTTTT
CDR3 protein: CASSVDLTSGSTGELFF